The clone carrying this T cell receptor beta chain showed up many times. Its antigen is not identified. Overall study findings and caveats: Whole repertoires were not studied in the larger cohort, only one V-J beta rearrangement. Tumor memory CD4+ T cell TCR gene usage was found to cluster with blood and lymph node memory CD4+ cells and with lymph node naive CD4+ cells.

Constant-region reverse primers amplified full-length variable regions, followed by semi-nested Nested Universal Primer A PCR. Each CDR3 protein is one row after TCRdb ran MiXCR on the 5' RACE reads. The repertoire holds 35,000 to 50,000 distinct CDR3 sequences, with around 20% as singletons. Trimming took 0 bases from V and 1 from J, leaving 4 bases between them. CDR1 is SGHRS and CDR2 is YFSETQ in the germline V gene. The CDR3 consists of 13 residues. The sorted Tregs were CD4+CD25+CD127-/low cells. The J gene is TRBJ1-2, the V gene TRBV5-1, with D unresolved. The TCR originated in a female donor with breast cancer. Sequenced: Tregs sorted from blood. CDR3 region: CASSLDNNYGYTF. In DNA form, the CDR3 reads TGCGCCAGCAGCTTGGACAATAACTATGGCTACACCTTC.